This TCR beta chain stems from a study of blood T cells in healthy people across ages. Researchers collected around 11 milliliters of peripheral blood from every single donor. V gave up 3 bases and J gave up 4 bases; unmatched junction bases: 2. CDR3 length: 14 residues. CDR1 MNHEY and CDR2 SMNVEV come from the germline V gene (reference sequence). This clonotype has just a few counts. The use of a sample-barcoded 5' primer and a J-beta primer mix characterized a second PCR of 7 to 11 cycles. Every cDNA molecule carried a tag from a template-switch adaptor bearing 12 random nucleotides. TCRdb processed the 5' RACE reads anew with MiXCR; each CDR3 protein has one entry. The table shows around 990,000 distinct CDR3 sequences, with around two fifths occurring only once.

This chain connects TRBV27 to TRBJ1-2, with 10 bases fitting TRBD1. The sequencing input was blood. The sequence was obtained from a man aged 18 to 30 in good health. CDR3 amino acids: CASSLGQGFYGYTF. CDR3 coding DNA: TGTGCCAGCAGTTTGGGACAGGGGTTCTATGGCTACACCTTC.